This entry lists 4 T cell receptor beta chains sequenced from one sample in a study of shared clonotypes between healthy human individuals. Clones were sequenced by immunoSEQ multiplex PCR, and TCRdb holds only the in-frame ones, with some missing. The sample shows some 2,500,000 clones, approximately 90% of them seen only once. Sequenced material: naive CD4+ T cells from PBMCs. Subset given: CD45RA+ positively selected. The receptors were sampled from a young man in good health. Some clones in this sample may be carry-over from other donors' samples.

This chain links TRBV5-1 with TRBJ2-1; D gene unclear. CDR3 length: 11 amino acids. V was shortened by 0 bases and J by 10 bases, with 5 bases between the two germline ends. Looked up from germline, CDR1 is SGHRS and CDR2 is YFSETQ. The CDR3 DNA is TGCGCCAGCAGCTTGGAATACGAGCAGTTCTTC. The encoded protein is CASSLEYEQFF.

This rearrangement joins TRBV9 to TRBJ2-3; the D gene could be TRBD1 or TRBD2 (5 bases each). The CDR3 consists of 16 residues. The germline CDR1 and CDR2 sequences are SGDLS and YYNGEE. Deletions cut 4 bases from V and 2 bases from J, with 17 bases between. The CDR3 DNA follows: TGTGCCAGCAGCCCCCAACTAGGGGTAAACACAGATACGCAGTATTTT. Protein: CASSPQLGVNTDTQYF.

In this sample, this clone turned up a few times. The rearrangement links TRBV30 to TRBJ1-1; D gene ambiguous. CDR3 size: 11 residues. V was clipped by 2 bases and J by 11 bases, with 12 bases between them. The V gene's germline CDR1 is GTSNPN and CDR2 SVGIG (reference sequence). DNA of the CDR3: TGTGCCTGGAGTATAGGCCTGGAGGCTTTCTTT. Translating gives CAWSIGLEAFF. Supplemented by reference TRBV30 and TRBJ1-1, the full variable domain reads SQTIHQWPATLVQPVGSPLSLECTVEGTSNPNLYWYRQAAGRGLQLLFYSVGIGQISSEVPQNLSASRPQDRQFILSSKKLLLSDSGFYLCAWSIGLEAFFGQGTRLTVV.

With respect to this clone: The sample holds other DNA sequences that translate to the same CDR3. The rearrangement links TRBV5-1 to TRBJ2-5, with TRBD2 matching 8 bases. Germline V gene data show CDR1 as SGHRS and CDR2 as YFSETQ. The CDR3 consists of 14 residues. The V segment lost 4 bases and the J segment 1 base; nucleotides outside the gene matches: 3. The chain's CDR3 is CASSHGTSQETQYF. The DNA for the CDR3 is TGCGCCAGCAGCCATGGGACTAGCCAAGAGACCCAGTACTTC.